A selection of T cell receptor beta chains follows, all from one sample in a study of blood T cell repertoires in COVID-19. Using immunoSEQ multiplex PCR, the repertoire was profiled, and TCRdb retains in-frame clones only, with some absent. Among about 240,000 clones listed, more than 85% were seen once. The sequencing sample was made of PBMCs or T cells enriched from blood (not recorded which). The receptors stem from a woman aged 25 to 39 who had recovered from COVID-19. Both conserved end residues are part of each CDR3. A D gene is named only where the DNA matches it firmly. The size field is filled for only some rows; it gives once, few, many or a size class.

>TRBV3-1/TRBV3-2|NA|NA|TRBJ1-1
CASGRGAGTEAFF
TGTGCCAGCGGGCGGGGGGCAGGAACTGAAGCTTTCTTT
>TRBV2|NA|few|TRBJ1-2
CASSVLGANYGYTF
TGTGCCAGCAGTGTTTTGGGAGCTAACTATGGCTACACCTTC
>TRBV5-4|TRBD2|NA|TRBJ2-3
CASSSATSGRGDTQYF
TGTGCCAGCAGCTCCGCGACTAGCGGGAGAGGGGATACGCAGTATTTT
>TRBV7-9|NA|NA|TRBJ1-4
CASSRTGSNEKLFF
TGTGCCAGCAGCCGAACAGGGAGTAATGAAAAACTGTTTTTT
>TRBV28|NA|NA|TRBJ1-5
CASRLGGQGPQHF
TGTGCCAGCAGACTCGGTGGCCAGGGGCCCCAGCATTTT
>TRBV11-2|NA|NA|TRBJ1-2
CASSFSGQGSYGYTF
TGTGCCAGCAGCTTTTCGGGGCAGGGGAGCTATGGCTACACCTTC
>TRBV13|NA|NA|TRBJ1-5
CAGSARGGYSNQPQHF
TGTGCCGGCAGCGCAAGGGGTGGGTATAGCAATCAGCCCCAGCATTTT
>TRBV5-1|TRBD2|NA|TRBJ2-1
CASSWTSESSYNEQFF
TGCGCCAGCAGCTGGACTAGCGAGAGCTCCTACAATGAGCAGTTCTTC
>TRBV19|NA|once|TRBJ1-1
CASSVRKDRLNTEAFF
TGTGCCAGTAGTGTGCGAAAGGACAGATTGAACACTGAAGCTTTCTTT
>TRBV3-1/TRBV3-2|TRBD2|NA|TRBJ2-1
CASRGTSLNEQFF
TGTGCCAGCAGAGGGACTAGCCTGAATGAGCAGTTCTTC
>TRBV4-1|NA|NA|TRBJ1-5
CASSQEGLSNQPQHF
TGCGCCAGCAGCCAAGAGGGCCTGAGCAATCAGCCCCAGCATTTT
>TRBV28|NA|NA|TRBJ1-3
CASSLGLASTGNTIYF
TGTGCCAGCAGTTTAGGTCTCGCGAGTACGGGAAACACCATATATTTT
>TRBV24-1|NA|NA|TRBJ1-4
CATSDSGQPNEKLFF
TGTGCCACCAGTGATTCGGGACAACCTAATGAAAAACTGTTTTTT
>TRBV19|NA|NA|TRBJ1-2
CASSARQDAYGYTF
TGTGCCAGTAGTGCCCGACAGGACGCCTATGGCTACACCTTC
>TRBV6-5|NA|once|TRBJ2-7
CASSRTPSEQYF
TGTGCCAGCAGTCGGACTCCGTCAGAGCAGTACTTC
>TRBV5-4|NA|NA|TRBJ2-6
CATDPGLSGANVLTF
TGTGCCACCGACCCTGGACTTTCTGGGGCCAACGTCCTGACTTTC
>TRBV5-6|NA|once|TRBJ1-2
CASNHLARRDVYGYTF
TGTGCCAGCAACCATCTGGCGAGGCGCGATGTGTATGGCTACACCTTC
>TRBV19|TRBD1|NA|TRBJ2-3
CASSTGTGARDTQYF
TGTGCCAGTAGCACCGGGACAGGGGCTAGAGATACGCAGTATTTT
>TRBV7-9|NA|NA|TRBJ2-5
CASSLTFQETQYF
TGTGCCAGCAGCTTGACATTCCAAGAGACCCAGTACTTC
>TRBV13|NA|NA|TRBJ1-1
CASSFRARAFF
TGTGCCAGCAGCTTCAGGGCGAGAGCTTTCTTT
>TRBV9|NA|NA|TRBJ2-7
CASSGAEYEQYF
TGTGCCAGCAGCGGGGCCGAATACGAGCAGTACTTC
>TRBV7-2|TRBD1|NA|TRBJ2-3
CASSFRTGGTDTQYF
TGTGCCAGCAGCTTTAGGACAGGGGGAACAGATACGCAGTATTTT
>TRBV3-1/TRBV3-2|TRBD1|NA|TRBJ2-1
CASSHLQGVSSYNEQFF
TGTGCCAGCAGCCACCTTCAGGGGGTGTCTTCCTACAATGAGCAGTTCTTC
>TRBV27|TRBD2|NA|TRBJ2-1
CASSRGLARSSYNEQFF
TGTGCCAGCAGTCGGGGACTAGCGCGATCCTCCTACAATGAGCAGTTCTTC
>TRBV5-1|TRBD2|once|TRBJ2-1
CASSLGAGGSYNEQFF
TGCGCCAGCAGCTTAGGAGCGGGAGGGTCCTACAATGAGCAGTTCTTC
>TRBV19|TRBD1|NA|TRBJ1-2
CASKGDRGDYGYTF
TGTGCCAGTAAGGGGGACAGGGGAGACTATGGCTACACCTTC
>TRBV19|TRBD1|NA|TRBJ2-1
CASNQGRGQVPNEQFF
TGTGCCAGCAACCAAGGTAGGGGGCAGGTCCCCAATGAGCAGTTCTTC
>TRBV28|TRBD1|NA|TRBJ1-1
CASSLSLGFGTAAKYVEAFF
TGTGCCAGCAGTTTATCGTTAGGGTTCGGGACAGCCGCGAAGTATGTTGAAGCTTTCTTT
>TRBV18|NA|once|TRBJ1-1
CASSPDRDGAFF
TGTGCCAGCTCACCGGACAGAGACGGAGCTTTCTTT
>TRBV7-2|TRBD2|NA|TRBJ2-3
CASSSGTSGFTDTQYF
TGTGCCAGCAGCTCAGGGACTAGCGGCTTCACAGATACGCAGTATTTT
>TRBV18|NA|NA|TRBJ2-7
CASSPRDIPYEQYF
TGTGCCAGCTCACCCCGGGACATTCCGTACGAGCAGTACTTC
>TRBV28|NA|NA|TRBJ2-7
CASSFDSLGEQYF
TGTGCCAGCAGTTTCGACAGTCTTGGGGAGCAGTACTTC
>TRBV9|TRBD2|NA|TRBJ2-2
CASSVGLAANTGELFF
TGTGCCAGCAGCGTAGGGCTAGCGGCGAACACCGGGGAGCTGTTTTTT
>TRBV19|TRBD2|NA|TRBJ2-4
CASRGGGRGIQYF
TGTGCCAGTAGAGGCGGCGGGAGAGGGATTCAGTACTTC
>TRBV9|NA|NA|TRBJ2-1
CASSVGTRVNEQFF
TGTGCCAGCAGCGTAGGGACTCGAGTCAATGAGCAGTTCTTC
>TRBV23-1|NA|NA|TRBJ2-7
CASSQSQFRAGSAYEQYF
TGCGCCAGCAGTCAAAGCCAATTCCGAGCGGGTTCCGCCTACGAGCAGTACTTC
>TRBV7-9|TRBD2|NA|TRBJ2-3
CASSAGLAGFWGTDTQYF
TGTGCCAGCAGCGCGGGACTAGCGGGATTCTGGGGGACAGATACGCAGTATTTT
>TRBV19|NA|NA|TRBJ2-1
CASSIIGGTIYNEQFF
TGTGCCAGTAGTATAATTGGCGGGACCATCTACAATGAGCAGTTCTTC
>TRBV28|NA|NA|TRBJ2-5
CATLNRVQETQYF
TGTGCCACCCTCAACAGGGTGCAAGAGACCCAGTACTTC
>TRBV6-5|NA|NA|TRBJ2-2
CASTRANTGELFF
TGTGCCAGCACCAGGGCGAACACCGGGGAGCTGTTTTTT
>TRBV19|NA|NA|TRBJ1-1
CASSIRSDTEAFF
TGTGCCAGTAGTATAAGGAGTGACACTGAAGCTTTCTTT
>TRBV3-1/TRBV3-2|TRBD1|NA|TRBJ2-7
CASSQGQGWEQYF
TGTGCCAGCAGCCAGGGACAGGGGTGGGAGCAGTACTTC
>TRBV27|TRBD1|NA|TRBJ1-2
CASSPLNTGGASGYTF
TGTGCCAGCAGTCCTCTGAATACAGGGGGCGCCAGTGGCTACACCTTC
>TRBV30|NA|NA|TRBJ1-2
CAWSERASFYGYTF
TGTGCCTGGAGTGAGAGGGCCAGCTTCTATGGCTACACCTTC
>TRBV15|NA|NA|TRBJ2-1
CATSRGYGTDEQFF
TGTGCCACCAGCAGAGGGTACGGGACTGACGAGCAGTTCTTC